This TCR beta chain was sequenced in a study of identical twins. Whole-study findings and limits: Invariant populations such as MAIT and iNKT cells could partly muddle zero-insertion analyses. Excess sharing by twins proved weaker in beta out-of-frame sequences.

TCRdb re-called the 5' RACE reads with MiXCR, one entry per CDR3 protein. The repertoire holds roughly 1,500,000 distinct CDR3 sequences, with 32% as singletons. V shed 6 bases and J shed 0 bases, with 10 bases lying between them. This CDR3 is built from 14 residues. This clonotype was found many times. Its antigen is not known. This sequence was found in a newborn girl in good health. Sequenced: cord blood. V usage is TRBV12-3 or TRBV12-4 and J usage is TRBJ2-3; tentatively, D is TRBD2 (5 bases). The CDR3 DNA follows: TGTGCCAGCAGACAAGAGGGAAGCACAGATACGCAGTATTTT. It specifies CASRQEGSTDTQYF.